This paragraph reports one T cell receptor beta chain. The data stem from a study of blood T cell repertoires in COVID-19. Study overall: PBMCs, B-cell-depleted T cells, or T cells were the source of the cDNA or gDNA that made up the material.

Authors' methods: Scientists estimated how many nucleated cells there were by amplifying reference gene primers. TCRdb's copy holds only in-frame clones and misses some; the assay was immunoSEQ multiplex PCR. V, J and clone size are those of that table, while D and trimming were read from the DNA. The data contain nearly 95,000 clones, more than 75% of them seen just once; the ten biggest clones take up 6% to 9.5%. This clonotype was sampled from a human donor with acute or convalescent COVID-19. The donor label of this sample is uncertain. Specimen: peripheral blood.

This CDR3 is CASRLTGGGEETQYF. CDR3 in DNA: TGCGCCAGCCGACTTACAGGGGGGGGTGAAGAGACCCAGTACTTC. The V call is TRBV5-1, the J call TRBJ2-5, with D perhaps matching TRBD1 (8 bases). The CDR3 totals 15 residues. V shed 7 bases and J shed 3 bases, with 19 bases lying between them. The germline gives CDR1 SGHRS, CDR2 YFSETQ.